The subject of this entry is one T cell receptor beta chain. In this sample, this clone turned up a few times. Its antigen is not yet known. The input lacks base qualities; no much larger clone sits a single base away. The CDR3, cysteine through phenylalanine, is 12 amino acids long. Here the CDR3 DNA is all that survives: 36 bases in frame from base 1. The germline V gene specifies SGHDT as CDR1 and YYEEEE as CDR2. V is shortened by 2 bases, J by 6 bases, and the region joining them spans 5 bases. These data originate in a study of a mutant IDH1 vaccine in newly diagnosed glioma (dated by TCRdb to the early 2020s). About the study as a whole: In the chemotherapy-containing groups, vaccination started alongside temozolomide cycles, whereas in patients who had radiotherapy alone it started 4-6 weeks after radiotherapy. Longitudinal TCRB deep sequencing was performed for 20 to 25 treated patients wherever samples were available for exploratory analyses. Of the roughly 32 patients who were treated, around 60% were male and about 40% were female, and the mean age was around 40 years. Prior to enrollment, patients had been given standard therapy consisting of radiotherapy alone, temozolomide alone, or radiochemotherapy with temozolomide, with the combination given to most patients. Peripheral blood was collected at six visits: V03 (baseline), V05, V07, V10, V12 and V13. Visit V12 was the week-35 safety follow-up and visit V13 was the week-47 end of study. Broad study findings and their caveats: Selection of PBMC samples for TCRB deep sequencing was based on availability. No apparent relationship was observed between pseudoprogression and alterations in the top peripheral T cell clonotypes detected by TCRB sequencing. The authors noted that analyses of patient blood samples could not be reproduced because of sample limitations. Vaccine-induced immune responses across multiple MHC alleles were detected in 93.3% of patients.

The meaning of the sample's time point label: week 35, safety follow-up. Every vaccine dose consisted of 300 ug of a 20-mer mutant IDH1 peptide in Montanide, administered subcutaneously together with topical imiquimod. Patients were given eight vaccinations, in weeks 1, 3, 5, 7, 11, 15, 19 and 23, which matched visits V03 through V10. Donors had newly diagnosed WHO grade 3 or 4 IDH1-mutant astrocytomas with loss of nuclear ATRX. The samples were drawn from NOA16, a multicentre, single-arm, open-label phase I trial in Germany that tested a mutant IDH1 peptide vaccine in humans for the first time. Genomic DNA for TCRB sequencing was extracted from EDTA blood using the DNeasy Blood and Tissue Kit. Libraries were made using the immunoSEQ multiplex PCR assay. Rearranged TCR beta chain sequences were amplified using the hsTCRB Kit according to the manufacturer's protocol. An Illumina MiSeq was used to sequence the TCRB libraries. The paper's processing steps were these. The proprietary platform of the kit vendor was used for demultiplexing, trimming and gene mapping. In TCRdb, the immuneACCESS table is reduced to in-frame sequences with V and J assigned. These tables do not hold every clone; where another copy was compared, an unresolved V gene accounts for under half, and the others remain unexplained. That table supplies the V and J calls and clone size; D and trimming were determined from the DNA. The sample has 25,000 to 30,000 clones on record, more than 75% of them singletons. Together, the top ten hold just over 7.5% of the sample.

This sequence was found in a man between 45 and 60 years old with glioma. This chain joins TRBV5-6 to TRBJ2-2; the D gene cannot be resolved reliably. Sequencing was performed on PBMCs, taken from a glioma patient whose treatment included an IDH1 peptide vaccine. The CDR3 is CASSLVAGELFF. The nucleotide sequence reads as follows: TGTGCCAGCAGCTTAGTCGCCGGGGAGCTGTTTTTT.